This T cell receptor beta chain appears in the sequencing data of a study of PD-L1 blockade in urothelial cancer. Study summary: Patients took up atezolizumab in 2014 at 1,200 mg intravenously every 3 weeks. At 3 weeks after treatment start (second dose) and again at 6 weeks, blood was analyzed. Median T cell yield from blood was roughly 140,000.

Repertoires were generated with immunoSEQ multiplex PCR, while TCRdb's copy carries only in-frame clones and drops some. Altogether nearly 50,000 clones are present, over 75% being singletons, with the ten largest covering more than 1.5%. Looked up from germline, CDR1 is SGDLS and CDR2 is YYNGEE. The CDR3 length is 14 residues. The V gene lost 4 bases and the J gene lost 12 bases, with 19 bases spanning the gap. This clone appeared once. Regarding time point: peripheral blood 6 weeks after treatment start. The sequence was collected from a man aged 50 to 59 with urothelial cancer. Sequencing used PBMCs, obtained around atezolizumab (anti-PD-L1) treatment. This chain uses TRBV9 with TRBJ2-2, with D perhaps matching TRBD2 (7 bases). CDR3 residues: CASSPEGGEGQLFF. Here the CDR3 DNA reads TGTGCCAGCAGCCCCGAAGGGGGGGAAGGCCAGCTGTTTTTT. Based on the CDR3 plus reference TRBV9 and TRBJ2-2, the full variable domain is DSGVTQTPKHLITATGQRVTLRCSPRSGDLSVYWYQQSLDQGLQFLIQYYNGEERAKGNILERFSAQQFPDLHSELNLSSLELGDSALYFCASSPEGGEGQLFFGEGSRLTVL.